Listed below are T cell receptor beta chains from one sample, sequenced in a study of shared clonotypes between healthy human individuals. Assay used: immunoSEQ multiplex PCR; TCRdb lists only in-frame clones, some missing. The sample has around 2.5 million clones; 90% to 95% are singletons. Sequenced: naive CD4+ T cells from PBMCs. The source of these receptors is a man aged 18-30 years in good health. Some clones in this sample may be carry-over from other donors' samples. Both conserved end residues are part of each CDR3. The order of the fields is V gene, D gene, J gene, clone size, CDR3 protein, CDR3 DNA. D genes are given only for firm matches. The size entry is marked missing in some rows and otherwise reads once, few, many or a size class.

V: TRBV9
D: TRBD2
J: TRBJ2-3
size: .
CDR3: CASSGTGEGPSTDTQYF
DNA: TGTGCCAGCAGCGGAACTGGGGAGGGCCCTAGCACAGATACGCAGTATTTT

V: TRBV4-1
D: .
J: TRBJ2-3
size: .
CDR3: CASSQDFAGTSTDTQYF
DNA: TGCGCCAGCAGCCAAGACTTCGCAGGGACTAGCACAGATACGCAGTATTTT

V: TRBV4-1
D: .
J: TRBJ2-5
size: .
CDR3: CASSQSMTETQYF
DNA: TGCGCCAGCAGCCAGTCCATGACTGAGACCCAGTACTTC

V: TRBV28
D: .
J: TRBJ2-1
size: .
CDR3: CASSFLIRVHNEQFF
DNA: TGTGCCAGCAGTTTCTTAATTCGGGTTCACAATGAGCAGTTCTTC

V: TRBV6-1
D: .
J: TRBJ1-3
size: .
CDR3: CASSEDSSGNTIYF
DNA: TGTGCCAGCAGTGAGGACAGCTCTGGAAACACCATATATTTT

V: TRBV5-1
D: .
J: TRBJ2-1
size: .
CDR3: CASSPWGGPGGNEQFF
DNA: TGCGCCAGCAGCCCCTGGGGCGGACCTGGGGGGAATGAGCAGTTCTTC

V: TRBV6-6
D: .
J: TRBJ1-5
size: .
CDR3: CASSYIEENQPQHF
DNA: TGTGCCAGCAGTTATATAGAGGAAAATCAGCCCCAGCATTTT

V: TRBV5-6
D: TRBD1
J: TRBJ1-3
size: .
CDR3: CASSLTGGIGTIYF
DNA: TGTGCCAGCAGCTTAACAGGGGGCATAGGCACCATATATTTT

V: TRBV28
D: TRBD2
J: TRBJ2-3
size: .
CDR3: CASSLGLLAGGVIDTQYF
DNA: TGTGCCAGCAGTTTAGGGCTCTTAGCGGGAGGGGTGATAGATACGCAGTATTTT

V: TRBV2
D: TRBD2
J: TRBJ2-3
size: .
CDR3: CASGEGVEYF
DNA: TGTGCCAGCGGGGAGGGTGTCGAGTATTTT

V: TRBV11-2
D: TRBD1
J: TRBJ2-7
size: .
CDR3: CASSLGTGFPAEQYF
DNA: TGTGCCAGCAGCTTAGGGACAGGATTTCCTGCCGAGCAGTACTTC

V: TRBV7-6
D: .
J: TRBJ2-7
size: .
CDR3: CASSATVRGPIYEQYF
DNA: TGTGCCAGCAGCGCGACAGTAAGGGGCCCTATCTACGAGCAGTACTTC

V: TRBV28
D: .
J: TRBJ2-4
size: .
CDR3: CASRSFRRGTLAKNIQYF
DNA: TGTGCCAGCAGATCTTTCCGACGGGGGACTCTAGCCAAAAACATTCAGTACTTC

V: TRBV30
D: .
J: TRBJ2-7
size: .
CDR3: CACTGTTFGEQYF
DNA: TGTGCCTGCACTGGGACAACTTTTGGGGAGCAGTACTTC

V: TRBV4-2
D: TRBD2
J: TRBJ2-7
size: .
CDR3: CASSQAGGRTHSYF
DNA: TGTGCCAGCAGCCAAGCGGGCGGGAGGACCCATAGTTACTTC

V: TRBV5-1
D: .
J: TRBJ2-1
size: .
CDR3: CASSLHQATYNEQFF
DNA: TGCGCCAGCAGCTTGCACCAGGCGACCTACAATGAGCAGTTCTTC

V: TRBV9
D: .
J: TRBJ2-1
size: .
CDR3: CASSVALKPGEQFF
DNA: TGTGCCAGCAGCGTAGCTTTAAAGCCGGGTGAGCAGTTCTTC

V: TRBV25-1
D: .
J: TRBJ2-1
size: .
CDR3: CASSGDLSSYNEQFF
DNA: TGTGCCAGCAGTGGGGACCTAAGCTCCTACAATGAGCAGTTCTTC

V: TRBV2
D: TRBD1
J: TRBJ2-1
size: .
CDR3: CASLLRTGGSYNEQFF
DNA: TGTGCCAGCCTTCTCCGGACAGGGGGCTCCTACAATGAGCAGTTCTTC

V: TRBV6-6
D: .
J: TRBJ2-7
size: .
CDR3: CASSSPGGLGYEQYF
DNA: TGTGCCAGCAGTTCCCCTGGGGGGCTGGGCTACGAGCAGTACTTC

V: TRBV11-2
D: .
J: TRBJ2-3
size: few
CDR3: CASSLAGTDTQYF
DNA: TGTGCCAGCAGCCTTGCGGGCACAGATACGCAGTATTTT

V: TRBV7-7
D: .
J: TRBJ1-5
size: .
CDR3: CASSPGTNQPQHF
DNA: TGTGCCAGCAGCCCCGGGACAAATCAGCCCCAGCATTTT

V: TRBV10-3
D: .
J: TRBJ2-3
size: .
CDR3: CAISESHGLNTQYF
DNA: TGTGCCATCAGTGAGTCCCATGGACTCAATACGCAGTATTTT

V: TRBV7-3
D: .
J: TRBJ1-1
size: .
CDR3: CASSPRGQSTEAFF
DNA: TGTGCCAGCAGCCCACGGGGCCAGAGCACTGAAGCTTTCTTT

V: TRBV18
D: .
J: TRBJ1-1
size: .
CDR3: CASSSYRRGSDTEAFF
DNA: TGTGCCAGCTCATCCTATCGTAGAGGTAGTGACACTGAAGCTTTCTTT

V: TRBV18
D: TRBD1
J: TRBJ2-5
size: .
CDR3: CASSQDRAGETQYF
DNA: TGTGCCAGCTCACAGGACAGGGCAGGAGAGACCCAGTACTTC

V: TRBV10-3
D: .
J: TRBJ1-1
size: .
CDR3: CATRGGGAEAFF
DNA: TGTGCCACCCGGGGGGGTGGCGCTGAAGCTTTCTTT

V: TRBV7-9
D: .
J: TRBJ2-7
size: .
CDR3: CASSGGQRGLYEQYF
DNA: TGTGCCAGCTCCGGGGGACAGCGGGGTTTATACGAGCAGTACTTC

V: TRBV10-3
D: .
J: TRBJ2-7
size: .
CDR3: CAITLSGTDEQYF
DNA: TGTGCCATCACCCTCTCCGGGACCGACGAGCAGTACTTC

V: TRBV5-6
D: .
J: TRBJ1-2
size: .
CDR3: CASSPDRNYGYTF
DNA: TGTGCCAGCAGCCCTGACAGGAACTATGGCTACACCTTC